This TCR beta chain appears in the sequencing data of a study of PD-1 blockade in classical Hodgkin lymphoma. Study-wide findings and caveats: Causes of the repertoire differences remain undefined, possibly disease activity or prior therapy. Reports described newly diagnosed patients as having lower baseline TCR diversity than healthy donors.

Time point of the sample: newly diagnosed, previously untreated cHL patient sample. Untreated, newly diagnosed classical Hodgkin lymphoma PBMCs were comparators. V dropped 3 bases and J dropped 7; count of bases not matched to a gene: 9. The CDR3 is 15 residues long. Germline values: CDR1 SGHAT, CDR2 FQDESV (reference sequence). Data came from immunoSEQ multiplex PCR; TCRdb stores just in-frame clones and leaves some out. The sample shows tens of thousands of clones, roughly 90% of them seen only once. As for this clone: Its antigen is currently unknown.

The sample consisted of peripheral blood mononuclear cells (PBMCs). This rearrangement joins TRBV11-1 to TRBJ1-2, with 9 bases matching TRBD1. This clonotype was obtained from a human donor with classical Hodgkin lymphoma. Written as DNA, the CDR3 is TGTGCCAGCAGCTTGGGGGGACAGGGCATACCTGGCTACACCTTC. Protein sequence: CASSLGGQGIPGYTF.